Shown below are 20 T cell receptor beta chains from a single sample sequenced in a study of Ad26.COV2.S vaccination and SARS-CoV-2 variants. The treatment: around 19 received Ad26.COV2.S at low or high dose, single or two shots; about 5 received placebo; per-sample allocation not given. After the first vaccine or placebo injection, samples were drawn on day 63. TCRdb's table, derived via immunoSEQ multiplex PCR, lists solely in-frame clones and lacks some. The sample consists of around 340,000 clones, around nine tenths of them appearing once. Sequencing was performed on peripheral blood, taken in a trial of Ad26.COV2.S vaccine versus placebo. The receptors originated from a person between 18 and 65 years old who received the Ad26.COV2.S COVID-19 vaccine or a placebo.

The chain combines TRBV18 with TRBJ2-2; 7 bases line up with TRBD2. V was pared by 0 bases and J by 0 bases, with 4 bases of the junction left unmatched. The CDR3 extends over 17 amino acids. Germline CDR1 KGHSH, CDR2 LQKENI. In DNA, the CDR3 is TGTGCCAGCTCACCACCGAGGGAGGGAACGAACACCGGGGAGCTGTTTTTT. Amino acid sequence: CASSPPREGTNTGELFF.

V is TRBV28 and J is TRBJ1-5; the D is unclear. Germline V gene lookup returns CDR1 MDHEN and CDR2 SYDVKM. Trimming left V 6 bases short and J 5 bases short, with 17 bases between. This CDR3 is 15 amino acids long. Here the CDR3 DNA reads TGTGCCAGCAGCCCCCCGACCTTAAATTATCAGCCCCAGCATTTT. This codes for CASSPPTLNYQPQHF. The whole variable domain, filled in from reference TRBV28 and TRBJ1-5, reads DVKVTQSSRYLVKRTGEKVFLECVQDMDHENMFWYRQDPGLGLRLIYFSYDVKMKEKGDIPEGYSVSREKKERFSLILESASTNQTSMYLCASSPPTLNYQPQHFGDGTRLSIL.

The chain recombines TRBV28 with TRBJ2-2; 8 bases align to TRBD2. V lost 4 bases, J lost 0 bases, and 16 bases stayed unmatched. The CDR3 length is 20 residues. Germline V gene sequence: CDR1 MDHEN, CDR2 SYDVKM. The CDR3 bases are TGTGCCAGCAGTTCCGAAGCGGGAGACTTCTCTGCACCGAACACCGGGGAGCTGTTTTTT. The encoded protein is CASSSEAGDFSAPNTGELFF.

The rearrangement uses TRBV10-1 and TRBJ1-5; D not resolved. The CDR3 spans 18 residues. CDR1 and CDR2 (germline): WNHNN, SYGVQD (reference sequence). Trimming took off 2 bases at V and 0 bases at J, with 17 bases between the two ends. CDR3 loop: CASSENWWESFSNQPQHF. For the CDR3, the DNA is TGCGCCAGCAGTGAGAATTGGTGGGAAAGCTTTAGCAATCAGCCCCAGCATTTT.

This clone was counted between two and nine times. This rearrangement joins TRBV9 to TRBJ2-7, with a tentative D call TRBD1 (5 bases). CDR3 length equals 15 residues. V dropped 1 base and J dropped 7 bases, with 18 bases sitting between them. Germline V gene sequence: CDR1 SGDLS, CDR2 YYNGEE. CDR3 loop: CASSVSGREREEQYF. CDR3 bases: TGTGCCAGCAGCGTATCGGGCAGGGAAAGGGAAGAGCAGTACTTC.

This clone occurred a few times. The chain links TRBV7-3 to TRBJ1-5, with no clear D. Germline V gives CDR1 SGHTA, CDR2 FQGTGA. V lost 1 base and J 5 bases, leaving 0 bases between the germline ends. The CDR3 runs to 11 residues. The CDR3 is CASSLNQPQHF. For the CDR3, the DNA is TGTGCCAGCAGCTTAAATCAGCCCCAGCATTTT.

The chain combines TRBV14 with TRBJ1-1; D is perhaps TRBD1 (6 bases). The germline CDR1 and CDR2 sequences are SGHDN and FVKESK. V was pared by 4 bases and J by 3 bases, with 12 bases between. The CDR3 is 14 amino acids. Written as DNA, the CDR3 is TGTGCCAGCAGCCGCCGGGGGGCGGACACTGAAGCTTTCTTT. The encoded protein is CASSRRGADTEAFF. The whole variable domain, remainder taken from reference TRBV14 and TRBJ1-1, is EAGVTQFPSHSVIEKGQTVTLRCDPISGHDNLYWYRRVMGKEIKFLLHFVKESKQDESGMPNNRFLAERTGGTYSTLKVQPAELEDSGVYFCASSRRGADTEAFFGQGTRLTVV.

This chain uses TRBV5-6 with TRBJ2-7; 9 nucleotides align to TRBD1. The CDR3 extends over 16 amino acids. The germline gives CDR1 SGHDT, CDR2 YYEEEE. With 1 base clipped from V and 4 bases from J, the junction kept 9 bases outside the gene matches. The CDR3 DNA sequence: TGTGCCAGCAGCTTGAACCGGGACAGGGAATATTACGAGCAGTACTTC. Its translation: CASSLNRDREYYEQYF.

This clone was seen just once. The rearrangement uses TRBV19 and TRBJ2-3; TRBD2 aligns across 12 bases. CDR1 and CDR2 (germline): LNHDA, SQIVND (reference sequence). The V segment lost 3 bases and the J segment 4 bases; nucleotides outside the gene matches: 2. CDR3 length equals 15 residues. The CDR3 reads CASSMASGRADTQYF. CDR3 in DNA: TGTGCCAGTAGTATGGCTAGCGGGAGGGCAGATACGCAGTATTTT.

The rearrangement joins TRBV5-5 to TRBJ2-5; either TRBD1 or TRBD2 may fit D (6 bases each). CDR1 is SGHKS, CDR2 YYEKEE, per germline (reference sequence). V shed 4 bases and J shed 0 bases, with 13 bases lying between them. The CDR3 consists of 15 residues. This chain's CDR3 is CASSPGGTHQETQYF. The CDR3 coding sequence is TGTGCCAGCAGCCCCGGCGGGACACACCAAGAGACCCAGTACTTC. The whole variable domain, filled in from reference TRBV5-5 and TRBJ2-5, reads DAGVTQSPTHLIKTRGQQVTLRCSPISGHKSVSWYQQVLGQGPQFIFQYYEKEERGRGNFPDRFSARQFPNYSSELNVNALLLGDSALYLCASSPGGTHQETQYFGPGTRLLVL.

The chain recombines TRBV14 with TRBJ1-2; 7 bases match TRBD1. In germline, CDR1 is SGHDN, CDR2 FVKESK. V shed 6 bases, J shed 4 bases, and the junction held 5 bases outside the gene matches. The CDR3 consists of 13 residues. CDR3 coding DNA: TGTGCCAGCAGTCCGGACAGGACCTATGGCTACACCTTC. Its protein product is CASSPDRTYGYTF.

This clone has a handful of counts. The chain employs TRBV6-1 and TRBJ1-6; 9 nucleotides match TRBD1. Per the germline V gene, CDR1 is MNHNS and CDR2 is SASEGT. V lost 3 bases to trimming and J lost 9 bases; unmatched junction nucleotides: 0. This CDR3 has 13 residues. The CDR3 region has the DNA TGTGCCAGCAGTGAGACAGGGGGTTCACCCCTCCACTTT. Protein sequence: CASSETGGSPLHF.

This chain uses TRBV9 with TRBJ2-1, with a tentative D call TRBD1 (6 bases). V dropped 0 bases and J dropped 8 bases, with 15 bases sitting between them. The CDR3 contains 15 residues. Germline CDR1 SGDLS, CDR2 YYNGEE. CDR3 residues: CASSVELQGFYEQFF. The CDR3 nucleotides read TGTGCCAGCAGCGTAGAGTTACAGGGATTTTATGAGCAGTTCTTC. Using reference TRBV9 and TRBJ2-1 for the parts outside the CDR3, the full variable domain is DSGVTQTPKHLITATGQRVTLRCSPRSGDLSVYWYQQSLDQGLQFLIQYYNGEERAKGNILERFSAQQFPDLHSELNLSSLELGDSALYFCASSVELQGFYEQFFGPGTRLTVL.

The rearrangement links TRBV30 to TRBJ1-1; no clear D gene. In germline, CDR1 is GTSNPN, CDR2 SVGIG (reference sequence). The CDR3 loop spans 12 amino acids. The V end was cut by 1 base, the J end by 1 base, with 4 bases between. As DNA, the CDR3 is TGTGCCTGGAGTGGAGGGAACACTGAAGCTTTCTTT. Translated: CAWSGGNTEAFF.

The CDR3 nucleotides read TGCGCCAGCAGCCACCTAGGACAGGGGCGGATGAGGAACACTGAAGCTTTCTTT. This codes for CASSHLGQGRMRNTEAFF. The chain is built from TRBV4-1 and TRBJ1-1; 9 nucleotides line up with TRBD1. Germline CDR1 is MGHRA and CDR2 is YSYEKL. V was clipped by 3 bases and J by 1 base; unmatched bases: 12. The CDR3 consists of 18 residues.

V is TRBV19 and J is TRBJ2-1, with 9 nucleotides matching TRBD1. The germline CDR1 and CDR2 sequences are LNHDA and SQIVND (reference sequence). The CDR3 is 14 residues long. With 6 bases clipped from V and 10 bases from J, the junction kept 10 bases outside the gene matches. In DNA form, the CDR3 reads TGTGCCAGTAGAGGAACAGGGGGCTTTACGGAGCAGTTCTTC. Its translation is CASRGTGGFTEQFF.

This sequence joins TRBV7-9 and TRBJ1-4; the D is unclear. The CDR3 has 14 amino acids. The V gene's germline CDR1 is SEHNR and CDR2 FQNEAQ (reference sequence). The V end was cut by 3 bases, the J end by 0 bases, with 5 bases between. The CDR3 region is CASSFSATNEKLFF. In nucleotides, the CDR3 is TGTGCCAGCAGCTTCTCCGCAACTAATGAAAAACTGTTTTTT. The full variable domain, with the rest looked up from reference TRBV7-9 and TRBJ1-4, is DTGVSQNPRHKITKRGQNVTFRCDPISEHNRLYWYRQTLGQGPEFLTYFQNEAQLEKSRLLSDRFSAERPKGSFSTLEIQRTEQGDSAMYLCASSFSATNEKLFFGSGTQLSVL.

The V and J genes are TRBV7-2 and TRBJ1-2; D gene ambiguous. Germline assignment: CDR1 SGHTA and CDR2 FQGNSA. The CDR3 consists of 14 residues. Trimming took off 4 bases at V and 4 bases at J, with 13 bases between the two ends. CDR3 sequence: CASSSRALGYGYTF. The CDR3, as DNA: TGTGCCAGCAGCTCCCGGGCTCTCGGCTATGGCTACACCTTC.

The CDR3 loop is CASSRGQGWAAFF. Written as DNA, the CDR3 is TGTGCCAGCAGCCGCGGACAGGGGTGGGCGGCTTTCTTT. The chain has TRBV6-2 or TRBV6-3 and TRBJ1-1; the match to TRBD1 covers 9 bases. V shed 6 bases, J shed 11 bases, and the junction held 10 bases outside the gene matches. The CDR3 is made up of 13 amino acids. The germline V gene encodes CDR1 MNHEY and CDR2 SVGEGT.

The chain joins TRBV5-1 to TRBJ2-1; 10 bases fit TRBD2. The V gene's germline CDR1 is SGHRS and CDR2 YFSETQ. V was clipped by 2 bases and J by 7 bases; unmatched bases: 6. The CDR3 extends over 15 amino acids. For the CDR3, the DNA is TGCGCCAGCAGCTTAACTAGCGGGATAGTTAATGAGCAGTTCTTC. Amino acids: CASSLTSGIVNEQFF.